This T cell receptor (beta chain) was captured in a study of blood T cell repertoires in COVID-19. About the study: Sites in the United States, Italy and Spain provided acute and convalescent COVID-19 samples. The cDNA or gDNA used as material had been derived from T cells, B-cell-depleted T cells, or PBMCs.

In the source study's methods: Cell counts per sample came from amplifying reference gene primers. The protocol was immunoSEQ multiplex PCR, while the TCRdb copy is restricted to in-frame clones and leaves out a portion. The DNA gave D and trimming, while V, J and clone size come from that table. The repertoire holds some 96,000 clones, with approximately 86% as singletons. Germline assignment: CDR1 MNHEY and CDR2 SVGAGI. The CDR3 length is 14 residues. Trimming removed 5 bases from V and 4 bases from J, with 14 bases in between. V gene TRBV6-5 combines with J gene TRBJ2-5, with D maybe TRBD2 (6 bases). The TCR comes from a man in his fifties with active or convalescent COVID-19. The sequencing input was peripheral blood. CDR3 loop: CASSQEGSGETQYF. Here the CDR3 DNA reads TGTGCCAGCAGTCAGGAGGGATCGGGAGAGACCCAGTACTTC.